This entry describes one T cell receptor beta chain. The antigen is not known. Deletions cut 7 bases from V and 0 bases from J, with 13 bases between. There are 14 residues in the CDR3. Germline V gives CDR1 SQVTM, CDR2 ANQGSEA. The sample is drawn from a study of lymphopenia after photon versus proton radiotherapy. Repertoires were generated with immunoSEQ multiplex PCR, while TCRdb's copy carries only in-frame clones and drops some. Counted here are tens of thousands of clones, about 85% occurring once; the ten biggest clones make up around a sixth. Overall study findings and caveats: Proton therapy kept repertoires fairly stable, unlike photons, which gained effector/memory cells. Oligoclonal CD8+ Temra expansion after nadir drove photon patients' diversity drop.

This TCR was sampled from a man in his 60s with pancreatic cancer. The gene calls are TRBV29-1 and TRBJ2-1; D is undetermined. Sequencing was performed on peripheral blood, taken from a patient treated with photon-based radiotherapy. The CDR3 region has the DNA TGCAGCGCTCTTTCCAGACCCTCCTACAATGAGCAGTTCTTC. It specifies CSALSRPSYNEQFF.